The sample holds many counts of the clone carrying this T cell receptor (beta chain). Its antigen remains unknown. Trimming took 5 bases from V and 1 from J, leaving 14 bases between them. CDR1 MNHEY and CDR2 SVGAGI come from the germline V gene. The CDR3 totals 15 residues. The naive CD8 libraries originated from between 20,000 and 1,000,000 sorted cells and drew on 10%, 30% or 50% RNA. In the sort, naive CD8 T cells were defined as CD8+CD4-CCR7+CD45RA+. The sample belongs to a study of molecular identifiers for immune sequencing clone quantification. Findings of the study overall: Should identical TCR molecules share a barcode, the sizes of highly expanded clones could be underestimated.

TCRdb re-analysed the PCR reads in MiXCR, keeping a single row per CDR3 protein. The profile covers about 510,000 distinct CDR3 sequences, with about a fifth appearing a single time and 0.65% to 0.95% taken by the ten largest. The chain couples TRBV6-5 to TRBJ2-5; a weak D match, TRBD1 (6 bases). The source material was naive CD8+ T cells from blood, with Jurkat cell RNA spiked in. Regarding subset: FACS-sorted CD8+CD4-CCR7+CD45RA+ naive T cells. The TCR comes from a human donor in good health. Some libraries in this study had Jurkat cell RNA spiked in. The CDR3 here is CASSLNVGGQETQYF. In DNA form, the CDR3 reads TGTGCCAGCAGTCTAAATGTAGGGGGCCAAGAGACCCAGTACTTC.